Each of the 27 T cell receptor beta chains below was sequenced from the same sample in a study of T cell clonality in common variable immunodeficiency. Sequenced by immunoSEQ multiplex PCR; TCRdb stores in-frame clones only, minus some. The data show about 45,000 clones, none appearing only once, with approximately 0.68% held by the ten largest. Sequenced material: peripheral blood mononuclear cells. The receptor source for this set is a person aged 18 to 75 in good health.

This clone came up many times. From the germline J gene comes the end of the CDR3, since the read stops 3 residues before it. This sequence joins TRBV28 and TRBJ2-7, with TRBD1 matching over 8 bases. The CDR3 runs to 15 residues. The germline CDR1 and CDR2 sequences are MDHEN and SYDVKM. Trimming cost V 6 bases and J 5 bases; bases outside gene matches: 12. CDR3 sequence reads: CASRPIGQGVNEQYF. The part of the CDR3 DNA that was read is TGTGCCAGCAGACCTATCGGACAGGGAGTCAACGAG.

This clone was counted many times. Sequencing ends 3 residues short of the CDR3 end; the germline J gene provides the rest. This chain joins TRBV30 and TRBJ1-1; possible D gene TRBD1, 5 bases. The CDR3 is 14 amino acids. Germline CDR1 GTSNPN, CDR2 SVGIG (reference sequence). Trimming stripped 2 bases from V and 1 base from J, with 11 bases between. CDR3 residues: CAWSRRQKNTEAFF. The part of the CDR3 DNA that was read is TGTGCCTGGAGTCGTCGACAGAAGAACACTGAA.

This clone was detected many times. The CDR3 end falls 3 residues outside the read, so it is completed with the germline J gene. This chain joins TRBV4-2 and TRBJ2-2; maybe TRBD2 (5 bases). The CDR3 spans 16 residues. Deletions cut 0 bases from V and 0 bases from J, with 8 bases between. Looked up from germline, CDR1 is LGHNA and CDR2 is YNFKEQ. This CDR3 reads CASSQDPGSNTGELFF. CDR3 DNA (partial): TGTGCCAGCAGCCAAGATCCGGGGTCGAACACCGGGGAG.

This clone was found many times. CDR3 DNA, as far as it was read: TGCAGCGCCTATAGCGGGAGGGCCGGCACAGATACG. It yields the protein CSAYSGRAGTDT. The CDR3, in full, reads CSAYSGRAGTDTQYF. The J gene is TRBJ2-3, the V gene TRBV20-1, with 11 bases matching TRBD2. The missing CDR3 end, 3 residues past where the read stops, is filled in from the germline J gene. The CDR3 extends over 15 amino acids. Germline-derived CDR1 and CDR2 are DFQATT and SNEGSKA (reference sequence).

This clone occurred many times. The missing CDR3 end, 3 residues past where the read stops, is filled in from the germline J gene. This sequence joins TRBV14 and TRBJ1-1, with a weak D call TRBD1 (5 bases). The CDR3 totals 14 residues. Trimming stripped 4 bases from V and 6 bases from J, with 15 bases between. CDR1 is SGHDN, CDR2 FVKESK, per germline. The part of the CDR3 DNA that was read is TGTGCCAGCAGCCCTGGGGCAGGGATCCCTGAA. Its translation is CASSPGAGIPE. From start to end, the CDR3 is CASSPGAGIPEAFF.

This clone was observed at least ten times. The CDR3 end is not reached by the read, which stops 3 residues before it; the germline J gene fills it in. The chain links TRBV5-1 to TRBJ2-3, with a weak D call TRBD1 (6 bases). The V and J ends lost 0 bases and 5 bases respectively, with 16 bases between them. The CDR3 consists of 16 residues. CDR1 SGHRS and CDR2 YFSETQ come from the germline V gene. Incomplete CDR3 DNA: TGCGCCAGCAGCTTGGCCGGACAGCCGCTGGGAGATACG. Protein product: CASSLAGQPLGDT. From start to end, the CDR3 is CASSLAGQPLGDTQYF.

This clone was observed at least ten times. The CDR3 end is not reached by the read, which stops 3 residues before it; the germline J gene fills it in. V usage is TRBV19 and J usage is TRBJ2-7; D is possibly TRBD1 (6 bases). Germline V CDR1 and CDR2: LNHDA, SQIVND (reference sequence). The CDR3 runs to 15 residues. The germline V and J ends were trimmed by 3 bases and 2 bases, with 14 bases remaining between them. Partial CDR3 DNA: TGTGCCAGTAGTATCTCCAGGGGTGGACCCTACGAG. Translated: CASSISRGGPYE. From start to end, the CDR3 is CASSISRGGPYEQYF.

This clone was detected ten times or more. The sequenced fragment ends 3 residues before the CDR3 boundary, so the rest is inferred from the germline J gene. J is TRBJ2-7 and V is TRBV6-1; no reliable D call. Trimming took 4 bases from V and 0 from J, leaving 10 bases between them. Germline V gene data show CDR1 as MNHNS and CDR2 as SASEGT. The length of the CDR3 is 14 residues. This CDR3 reads CASSARTYSYEQYF. CDR3 DNA (partial): TGTGCCAGCAGTGCCCGCACTTACTCCTACGAG.

The table lists this clone with many counts. The part of the CDR3 DNA that was read is TGCAGCGTTGAACAGGGGTCGTACTACAATGAG. It is translated as CSVEQGSYYNE. The whole CDR3 protein reads CSVEQGSYYNEQFF. The chain combines TRBV29-1 with TRBJ2-1, with a possible D match to TRBD1 (6 bases). From the germline J gene comes the end of the CDR3, since the read stops 3 residues before it. The ends were cut back, 2 bases at V and 3 bases at J, with 11 bases in the middle. Germline V CDR1 and CDR2: SQVTM, ANQGSEA. This CDR3 is 14 amino acids long.

This clone occurred many times. Read sequence stops 3 residues before the CDR3 end, and the germline J gene provides the missing end. The chain links TRBV3-1 (or the pseudogene TRBV3-2) to TRBJ2-3, with 8 bases aligning to TRBD2. This CDR3 contains 15 residues. V lost 0 bases to trimming and J lost 3 bases; unmatched junction nucleotides: 2. The germline gives CDR1 LGHDT, CDR2 YNNKEL (reference sequence). The part of the CDR3 DNA that was read is TGTGCCAGCAGCCAAGACGGACTAGCTACAGATACG. This translates into CASSQDGLATDT. The complete CDR3 reads CASSQDGLATDTQYF.

This clone was observed at least ten times. The CDR3 end falls 3 residues outside the read, so it is completed with the germline J gene. This rearrangement joins TRBV18 to TRBJ1-5; D gene ambiguous. V was shortened by 6 bases and J by 3 bases, with 18 bases between the two germline ends. The CDR3 covers 16 residues. Per the germline V gene, CDR1 is KGHSH and CDR2 is LQKENI. Partial CDR3 DNA: TGTGCCAGCTCTCCTGAATTGGAGGGCTACAATCAGCCC. This sequence encodes CASSPELEGYNQP. In full, the CDR3 is CASSPELEGYNQPQHF. Full variable domain (rest looked up from reference TRBV18 and TRBJ1-5): NAGVMQNPRHLVRRRGQEARLRCSPMKGHSHVYWYRQLPEEGLKFMVYLQKENIIDESGMPKERFSAEFPKEGPSILRIQQVVRGDSAAYFCASSPELEGYNQPQHFGDGTRLSIL.

This clone was seen many times. The read is 3 residues too short to cover the CDR3 end, so that end is filled in from the germline J gene. The chain employs TRBV11-3 and TRBJ2-5, with 7 bases identical to TRBD2. This CDR3 has 13 residues. Unmatched junction bases numbered 2, after V lost 2 bases and J lost 5 bases. Looked up from germline, CDR1 is SGHNT and CDR2 is YENEEA. The CDR3: CASSLQGGETQYF. CDR3 bases read: TGTGCCAGCAGCTTACAGGGAGGGGAGACC.

The table lists this clone with many counts. The read falls 3 residues short of the CDR3 end, and the missing part is taken from the germline J gene. This chain connects TRBV20-1 to TRBJ2-7; a possible D gene is TRBD1 (6 bases). This CDR3 is 13 amino acids long. V shed 1 base and J shed 4 bases, with 11 bases lying between them. The germline gives CDR1 DFQATT, CDR2 SNEGSKA (reference sequence). The CDR3 is CSARGTEPYEQYF. The part of the CDR3 DNA that was read is TGCAGTGCTAGAGGGACAGAACCTTACGAG.

This clone was picked up many times. Coverage ceases 3 residues before the CDR3 finishes, and the germline J gene fills in the end. This chain uses TRBV7-9 with TRBJ2-3; D is possibly TRBD1 (5 bases). Trimming took off 5 bases at V and 3 bases at J, with 15 bases between the two ends. The CDR3 sequence is 15 residues long. From germline, CDR1 is SEHNR and CDR2 FQNEAQ (reference sequence). The CDR3 bases that were read are TGTGCCAGCAGCCACCGACAGCAGCTTACAGATACG. This sequence encodes CASSHRQQLTDT. The whole CDR3 is CASSHRQQLTDTQYF.

Many counts were recorded for this clone. The read finishes 3 residues shy of the CDR3 end, and the germline J gene is used to complete it. J is TRBJ1-1 and V is TRBV5-5, with D hard to call. This CDR3 contains 13 residues. CDR1 and CDR2 from the germline V gene are SGHKS and YYEKEE (reference sequence). The V and J ends lost 4 bases and 0 bases respectively, with 7 bases between them. Partial CDR3 DNA: TGTGCCAGCAGCCCGGGGATGAACACTGAA. Translating gives CASSPGMNTE. In full, the CDR3 reads CASSPGMNTEAFF. Using reference TRBV5-5 and TRBJ1-1 for the parts outside the CDR3, the full variable domain is DAGVTQSPTHLIKTRGQQVTLRCSPISGHKSVSWYQQVLGQGPQFIFQYYEKEERGRGNFPDRFSARQFPNYSSELNVNALLLGDSALYLCASSPGMNTEAFFGQGTRLTVV.

This clone has a count of ten or more. The read ends 3 residues before the CDR3 terminus; that terminus is restored from the germline J gene. The rearrangement joins TRBV19 to TRBJ1-4, with 7 bases identical to TRBD1. CDR1 and CDR2 from the germline V gene are LNHDA and SQIVND (reference sequence). J gave up 8 bases and V 1 base, and 10 bases lay outside the gene matches. This CDR3 spans 16 amino acids. The CDR3 loop is CASSIAVDRVREKLFF. The CDR3 bases that were read are TGTGCCAGTAGTATAGCGGTTGACAGGGTTCGCGAAAAA. The variable domain in full, completed from reference TRBV19 and TRBJ1-4, reads DGGITQSPKYLFRKEGQNVTLSCEQNLNHDAMYWYRQDPGQGLRLIYYSQIVNDFQKGDIAEGYSVSREKKESFPLTVTSAQKNPTAFYLCASSIAVDRVREKLFFGSGTQLSVL.

This clone was detected ten times or more. The read gets to within 3 residues of the CDR3 end, and the germline J gene fills in the rest. This chain connects TRBV4-2 to TRBJ2-1, with D unresolved. The germline V gene encodes CDR1 LGHNA and CDR2 YNFKEQ. The CDR3 is made up of 13 amino acids. Trimming left V 0 bases short and J 6 bases short, with 6 bases between. The CDR3: CASSQEARNEQFF. The DNA read from the CDR3 is TGTGCCAGCAGCCAAGAGGCCCGCAATGAG.

The sample holds many counts of this clone. The read is 3 residues too short to cover the CDR3 end, so that end is filled in from the germline J gene. V gene TRBV4-2 combines with J gene TRBJ1-6, with D maybe TRBD1 (6 bases). The CDR3 loop spans 14 amino acids. Deletions cut 3 bases from V and 9 bases from J, with 12 bases between. In germline, CDR1 is LGHNA, CDR2 YNFKEQ. The CDR3 loop reads CASSHGQGSSPLHF. The sequenced CDR3 bases are TGTGCCAGCAGCCACGGTCAGGGGAGTTCACCC.

This clone was observed many times. The read falls 3 residues short of the CDR3 end, and the missing part is taken from the germline J gene. This chain joins TRBV6-2 or TRBV6-3 and TRBJ2-5; 7 bases align to TRBD1. Germline CDR1 is MNHEY and CDR2 is SVGEGT. The CDR3 has 17 residues. The V segment lost 5 bases and the J segment 2 bases; nucleotides outside the gene matches: 14. The part of the CDR3 DNA that was read is TGTGCCAGCAGTACGTGGACAGGCCTCCTGAAACAAGAGACC. Protein: CASSTWTGLLKQET. The CDR3 reads in full as CASSTWTGLLKQETQYF.

This clone was seen ten or more times. The read ends 3 residues early relative to the CDR3; the germline J gene fills the gap. The chain links TRBV9 to TRBJ2-7; 8 bases are shared with TRBD2. The junction had 8 bases not matched to a gene; V was cut back by 4 bases and J by 2 bases. CDR3 length: 15 residues. In germline, CDR1 is SGDLS, CDR2 YYNGEE. This chain's CDR3 is CASSPSGSQTYEQYF. The part of the CDR3 DNA that was read is TGTGCCAGCAGCCCCAGCGGGAGCCAAACCTACGAG.

This clone turned up a few times. At one boundary the junction diverges from the germline segment, which might be a read error. The CDR3 end lies 3 residues beyond the end of the read and is filled in from the germline J gene. This chain uses TRBV7-9 with TRBJ1-1; D unclear. The CDR3 is made up of 11 amino acids. The germline CDR1 and CDR2 sequences are SEHNR and FQNEAQ (reference sequence). Partial CDR3 DNA: TGTTCCAGCGAGGTACACACTGAA. Protein sequence: CSSEVHTE. The CDR3 reads in full as CSSEVHTEAFF.

This clone showed up many times. The DNA read from the CDR3 is TGTGCCAGCAGCGAGACAGACAGGGGGGTTCAAGAGACC. Translating gives CASSETDRGVQET. The whole CDR3 sequence reads CASSETDRGVQETQYF. This chain links TRBV9 with TRBJ2-5, with 9 positions matching TRBD1. The read terminates 3 residues ahead of where the CDR3 ends, so the germline J gene completes it. After removal of 3 bases from V and 2 bases from J, the junction contained 8 bases not matched to a gene. Germline CDR1 SGDLS, CDR2 YYNGEE. This CDR3 has 16 residues.

This clone was counted at least ten times. Read coverage stops 3 residues before the CDR3 terminus; the germline J gene supplies the remainder. The rearrangement links TRBV30 to TRBJ1-1; 7 bases match TRBD1. The J segment lost 5 bases and the V segment lost 3 bases, leaving 6 bases of the junction unmatched. In germline, CDR1 is GTSNPN, CDR2 SVGIG (reference sequence). The length of the CDR3 is 13 residues. The covered CDR3 bases are TGTGCCTGGAGGGCAGGGGGTCGAACTGAA. Its protein is CAWRAGGRTE. The whole CDR3 sequence reads CAWRAGGRTEAFF.

At least ten counts were recorded for this clone. The sequenced fragment ends 3 residues before the CDR3 boundary, so the rest is inferred from the germline J gene. V usage is TRBV10-3 and J usage is TRBJ2-2; TRBD1 matches 10 bases. CDR1 and CDR2 from the germline V gene are ENHRY and SYGVKD. With V trimmed by 8 bases and J by 6 bases, 3 bases remained unmatched. CDR3 size: 13 residues. CDR3 region: CAIAGQGAGELFF. Partial CDR3 DNA: TGTGCCATCGCCGGACAGGGGGCCGGGGAG.

There are many counts of this clone. The read stops 3 residues short of the end of the CDR3; the missing end is completed from the germline J gene. The chain has TRBV12-3 or TRBV12-4 and TRBJ2-1, with 9 bases that match TRBD2. This CDR3 has 13 amino acids. The J segment lost 9 bases and the V segment lost 4 bases, leaving 4 bases of the junction unmatched. The CDR3 spells CASSWGLAPEQFF. The CDR3 bases that were read are TGTGCCAGCAGTTGGGGACTAGCCCCTGAG.

This clone was seen repeatedly, ten times or more. The read ends 3 residues shy of where the CDR3 ends; the end is completed using the germline J gene. The rearrangement links TRBV24-1 to TRBJ2-6, with D maybe TRBD1 (6 bases). V lost 9 bases and J 0 bases, leaving 11 bases between the germline ends. Germline CDR1 and CDR2: KGHDR and SFDVKD. CDR3 size: 15 residues. Incomplete CDR3 DNA: TGTGCCACCTCGGACAGCAACTCTGGGGCCAACGTC. This translates into CATSDSNSGANV. The CDR3 reads in full as CATSDSNSGANVLTF.

The sample holds many counts of this clone. The read terminates 3 residues before the CDR3 end, so the remaining end is supplied by the germline J gene. V usage is TRBV29-1 and J usage is TRBJ2-4; 10 bases map to TRBD2. The germline CDR1 and CDR2 sequences are SQVTM and ANQGSEA. The CDR3 totals 14 residues. The covered CDR3 bases are TGCAGCGTTGAACTTAGTCTAGCGGGGGTCCTT. Protein product: CSVELSLAGVL. The CDR3 as a whole reads CSVELSLAGVLQYF.